The T cell receptor beta chain described here comes from a study of blood T cell repertoires in COVID-19. Study as a whole: Samples came from the United States, Italy and Spain, spanning acute and convalescent COVID-19. PBMCs, B-cell-depleted T cells, or T cells provided the cDNA or gDNA that made up the material.

The CDR3 consists of 12 residues. Trimming stripped 3 bases from V and 7 bases from J, with 7 bases between. Germline loops: CDR1 MDHEN, CDR2 SYDVKM. Methods used by the authors: The assay estimated nucleated cells by amplifying reference gene primers. Only in-frame clones appear in the TCRdb table, and some are missing; sequencing was by immunoSEQ multiplex PCR. The DNA was the basis for D and trimming; V, J and clone size are from that table. This sample has 60,000 to 65,000 clones, with around nine tenths found just once. The receptor's source is a woman aged 80 or older with active COVID-19. The V call is TRBV28, the J call TRBJ1-5; D not certain. The sample consisted of peripheral blood. The CDR3: CASSFRGQPQHF. DNA of the CDR3: TGTGCCAGCAGTTTCCGGGGACAGCCCCAGCATTTT.